The 18 T cell receptor beta chains below were found in one sample sequenced in a study of blood T cells in healthy people across ages. Using a J-beta primer mix together with a sample-barcoded 5' primer, a second PCR was run for about 7 to 12 cycles. TCRdb redid the calling of the 5' RACE reads with MiXCR, one entry per CDR3 protein. The data hold some 1.5 million distinct CDR3 sequences, with 28% observed a single time. Sequenced sample: blood. The source of these receptors is a woman aged 25 to 39 in good health.

The chain carries TRBV20-1 and TRBJ2-1; 11 nucleotides agree with TRBD2. Trimming at V came to 3 bases and at J to 1 base, leaving 8 bases not matched to a gene. CDR3 length equals 17 residues. From germline, CDR1 is DFQATT and CDR2 SNEGSKA (reference sequence). The CDR3 protein is CSASSSGRVVSYNEQFF. CDR3 coding DNA: TGCAGTGCTAGTAGTAGCGGGAGGGTAGTGTCCTACAATGAGCAGTTCTTC.

The chain carries TRBV5-5 and TRBJ2-3; 7 nucleotides agree with TRBD2. V lost 4 bases, J lost 5 bases, and 13 bases stayed unmatched. Germline lookup yields CDR1 SGHKS and CDR2 YYEKEE (reference sequence). This CDR3 spans 16 amino acids. This CDR3 is CASSHPDGGDGDTQYF. The CDR3, as DNA: TGTGCCAGCAGCCACCCGGATGGGGGGGATGGAGATACGCAGTATTTT. Filled out from reference TRBV5-5 and TRBJ2-3, the complete variable domain reads DAGVTQSPTHLIKTRGQQVTLRCSPISGHKSVSWYQQVLGQGPQFIFQYYEKEERGRGNFPDRFSARQFPNYSSELNVNALLLGDSALYLCASSHPDGGDGDTQYFGPGTRLTVL.

The V gene is TRBV20-1, the J gene TRBJ1-5; D gene unclear. The CDR3 is 18 amino acids. Trimming cost V 0 bases and J 1 base, with 19 bases left between them. CDR1 is DFQATT and CDR2 is SNEGSKA in the germline V gene (reference sequence). The CDR3 loop is CSARDFRMRTASNQPQHF. In nucleotides, the CDR3 is TGCAGTGCTAGAGATTTCAGGATGAGAACGGCGAGCAATCAGCCCCAGCATTTT.

This clonotype appeared once. The chain has TRBV7-2 and TRBJ1-2; D not certain. The CDR3 length is 13 residues. V was clipped by 5 bases and J by 9 bases, with 16 bases between them. Germline V CDR1 and CDR2: SGHTA, FQGNSA. CDR3 coding DNA: TGTGCCAGCAGCCGAACCACCCCACCCAGCTACACCTTC. Protein sequence: CASSRTTPPSYTF.

Of note for this clonotype: The junction departs from the called germline gene at one end, perhaps through a read error. J is TRBJ2-3 and V is TRBV7-9; D possibly corresponds to TRBD2 (7 bases). Germline values: CDR1 SEHNR, CDR2 FQNEAQ (reference sequence). CDR3 size: 16 residues. In DNA, the CDR3 is TGTACCAGCAGCTACCCGGGGGGCGGTTTCACAGATACGCAGTATTTT. It codes for CTSSYPGGGFTDTQYF.

This clonotype occurred a few times. The chain recombines TRBV20-1 with TRBJ2-1, with TRBD2 identical over 10 bases. After removal of 6 bases from V and 8 bases from J, the junction contained 13 bases not matched to a gene. This CDR3 contains 15 residues. Germline lookup yields CDR1 DFQATT and CDR2 SNEGSKA (reference sequence). The CDR3 here is CSAQPSGRAPDEQFF. CDR3 bases: TGCAGTGCCCAACCCAGCGGGAGGGCCCCGGATGAGCAGTTCTTC.

This clonotype was observed at least ten times. V gene TRBV7-2 combines with J gene TRBJ2-7; a possible D gene is TRBD1 (6 bases). The CDR3 spans 13 residues. The germline V gene has CDR1 SGHTA and CDR2 FQGNSA. Trimming stripped 6 bases from V and 4 bases from J, with 13 bases between. CDR3 nucleotide sequence: TGTGCCAGCAGTGCCGACAGGACATACGAGCAGTACTTC. Translating gives CASSADRTYEQYF.

This clonotype was seen repeatedly, ten times or more. V usage is TRBV11-3 and J usage is TRBJ2-1, with D hard to call. Germline V gene data show CDR1 as SGHNT and CDR2 as YENEEA. Deletions cut 5 bases from V and 4 bases from J, with 15 bases between. The CDR3 sequence is 15 residues long. The CDR3 region is CASSHSGRFYNEQFF. DNA for the CDR3: TGTGCCAGCAGCCATTCCGGACGGTTTTACAATGAGCAGTTCTTC.

There are a few counts of this clonotype. This rearrangement joins TRBV27 to TRBJ2-3; D is unresolved. Trimming removed 2 bases at V and 1 base at J, with 13 bases between. Germline CDR1 MNHEY, CDR2 SMNVEV (reference sequence). There are 16 residues in the CDR3. DNA of the CDR3: TGTGCCAGCAGTTTAGAGACGGGTACGCGCACAGATACGCAGTATTTT. Translated: CASSLETGTRTDTQYF.

The V and J genes are TRBV3-1 and TRBJ2-7, with 10 bases aligning to TRBD1. Per the germline V gene, CDR1 is LGHDT and CDR2 is YNNKEL (reference sequence). The V and J ends lost 4 bases and 2 bases, in that order; junction bases with no gene match: 8. This CDR3 region has 16 residues. The CDR3 DNA sequence: TGTGCCAGCAGCCTCAACCCGGGACAGGGGCCCTACGAGCAGTACTTC. It translates to CASSLNPGQGPYEQYF.

The CDR3 here is CASSLAGVYTEAFF. The CDR3 DNA sequence: TGCGCCAGCAGCTTGGCCGGGGTTTACACTGAAGCTTTCTTT. This chain links TRBV5-1 with TRBJ1-1; D unresolved. The germline gives CDR1 SGHRS, CDR2 YFSETQ. The CDR3 is 14 amino acids. Trimming removed 0 bases at V and 3 bases at J, with 9 bases between.

J is TRBJ1-4 and V is TRBV7-9, with TRBD1 matching over 9 bases. Germline V gives CDR1 SEHNR, CDR2 FQNEAQ (reference sequence). The CDR3 contains 15 residues. The junction had 7 bases not matched to a gene; V was cut back by 5 bases and J by 6 bases. DNA of the CDR3: TGTGCCAGCAGCCCGCCGGGACAGGGTGATGAAAAACTGTTTTTT. Encoded protein: CASSPPGQGDEKLFF.

The table lists this clonotype with many counts. The CDR3 is CSARRGEQETQYF. In nucleotides, the CDR3 is TGCAGTGCTAGGAGGGGTGAGCAAGAGACCCAGTACTTC. The chain uses TRBV20-1 and TRBJ2-5, with D tentatively TRBD1 or TRBD2 (5 bases each). V lost 3 bases to trimming and J lost 2 bases, with 10 bases between them. The CDR3 covers 13 residues. Germline V lookup: CDR1 DFQATT, CDR2 SNEGSKA (reference sequence).

This clonotype was recorded a few times. The chain employs TRBV7-6 and TRBJ2-5, with 9 bases that match TRBD1. CDR3 length: 15 amino acids. The V gene end was trimmed by 3 bases and the J gene end by 2 bases; junction bases not matched to a gene: 4. Per germline, CDR1 SGHVS and CDR2 FNYEAQ. In DNA form, the CDR3 reads TGTGCCAGCAGCTTTTTCGGGACAGGGCAAGAGACCCAGTACTTC. This gives the protein CASSFFGTGQETQYF.

This chain links TRBV7-9 with TRBJ2-3; a weak D match, TRBD2 (5 bases). The length of the CDR3 is 13 residues. Trimming removed 5 bases from V and 10 bases from J, with 16 bases in between. CDR1 is SEHNR, CDR2 FQNEAQ, per germline (reference sequence). CDR3 protein: CASSPATPEAQYF. The DNA for the CDR3 is TGTGCCAGCAGCCCAGCAACCCCGGAGGCGCAGTATTTT.

The rearrangement uses TRBV5-1 and TRBJ2-4, with D possibly being TRBD2 (6 bases). The J call may be mistaken, given a closer DNA end match to TRBJ2-5. This CDR3 has 15 amino acids. The V gene's germline CDR1 is SGHRS and CDR2 YFSETQ. CDR3 bases: TGCGCCAGCAGCTTGGACCGGGGGAACAAAGAGACCCAGTACTTC. As protein: CASSLDRGNKETQYF.

This clonotype has ten or more counts. The rearrangement uses TRBV5-1 and TRBJ2-7; D possibly uses TRBD1 or TRBD2 (7 bases each). The CDR3 is 17 residues long. V was trimmed by 0 bases and J by 4 bases, leaving 20 bases between them. The germline V gene encodes CDR1 SGHRS and CDR2 YFSETQ. DNA for the CDR3: TGCGCCAGCAGCTTGGCCTCAGGGGGAGGGCCTAGGTACGAGCAGTACTTC. This codes for CASSLASGGGPRYEQYF.

The gene calls are TRBV3-1 and TRBJ1-3; D remains ambiguous. This CDR3 contains 15 residues. The V and J ends lost 3 bases and 7 bases respectively, with 16 bases between them. Germline-derived CDR1 and CDR2 are LGHDT and YNNKEL (reference sequence). CDR3: CASSHRELIDNTIYF. CDR3 DNA: TGTGCCAGCAGCCATCGGGAGCTAATCGACAACACCATATATTTT.